This T cell receptor (beta chain) was captured in a study of blood T cell repertoires in COVID-19. Overall study: Some COVID-19 samples were acute and others convalescent; all came from the United States, Italy and Spain. In each case, the material was cDNA or gDNA derived from T cells, B-cell-depleted T cells, or PBMCs.

Methods used by the authors: Amplification of reference gene primers provided the estimated nucleated cell counts. The method was immunoSEQ multiplex PCR; TCRdb's version includes in-frame clones alone and lacks a portion of them. V and J calls and clone size come straight from that table; D and trimming were deduced from the DNA. This table has tens of thousands of clones, nearly 90% appearing once. This TCR derives from a man in his 60s with active COVID-19. The specimen sequenced was peripheral blood.

CDR3 sequence reads: CASGQTQRELFF. The CDR3 coding sequence is TGTGCCAGCGGGCAGACACAACGGGAGCTGTTTTTT. J is TRBJ2-2 and V is TRBV3-1 (or the pseudogene TRBV3-2); D is uncertain. With 8 bases removed from V and 9 bases from J, the gap between germline ends came to 13 bases. CDR1 is LGHDT and CDR2 is YNNKEL in the germline V gene (reference sequence). This CDR3 is 12 amino acids long.